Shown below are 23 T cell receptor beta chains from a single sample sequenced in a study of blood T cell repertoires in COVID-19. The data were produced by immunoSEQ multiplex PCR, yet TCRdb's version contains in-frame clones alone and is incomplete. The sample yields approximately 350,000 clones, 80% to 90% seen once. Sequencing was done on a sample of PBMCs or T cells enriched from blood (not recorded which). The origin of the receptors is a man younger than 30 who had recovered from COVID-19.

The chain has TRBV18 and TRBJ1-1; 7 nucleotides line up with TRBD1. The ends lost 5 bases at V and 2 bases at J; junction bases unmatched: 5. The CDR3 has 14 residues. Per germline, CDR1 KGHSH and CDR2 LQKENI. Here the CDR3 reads CASSTRQGNTEAFF. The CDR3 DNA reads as TGTGCCAGCTCAACAAGACAGGGTAACACTGAAGCTTTCTTT.

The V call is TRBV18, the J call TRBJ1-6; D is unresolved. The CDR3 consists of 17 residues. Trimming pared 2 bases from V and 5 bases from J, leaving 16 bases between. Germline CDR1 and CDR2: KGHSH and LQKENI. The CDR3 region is CASSPNAEGADNSPLHF. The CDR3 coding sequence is TGTGCCAGCTCACCAAATGCGGAGGGAGCCGATAATTCACCCCTCCACTTT.

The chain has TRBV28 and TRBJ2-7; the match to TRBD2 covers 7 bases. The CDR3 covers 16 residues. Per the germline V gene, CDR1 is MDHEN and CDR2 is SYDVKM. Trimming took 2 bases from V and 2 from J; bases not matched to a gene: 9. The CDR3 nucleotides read TGTGCCAGCAGTTTAGGGGCTAGCGGAACCCCCTACGAGCAGTACTTC. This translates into CASSLGASGTPYEQYF.

The CDR3 is CASSQGNSGGTDTQYF. The CDR3 nucleotides are TGTGCCAGCAGCCAAGGGAATAGCGGGGGCACAGATACGCAGTATTTT. The V and J genes are TRBV3-1 (or the pseudogene TRBV3-2) and TRBJ2-3, with 8 bases lining up with TRBD2. V was pared by 1 base and J by 1 base, with 4 bases of the junction left unmatched. This CDR3 has 16 residues. Germline assignment: CDR1 LGHDT and CDR2 YNNKEL (reference sequence).

The chain's CDR3 is CASSFPSTGASYGYTF. Here the CDR3 DNA reads TGCGCCAGCAGCTTCCCCTCGACAGGGGCATCCTATGGCTACACCTTC. The chain uses TRBV5-1 and TRBJ1-2; 8 nucleotides line up with TRBD1. Germline V gene sequence: CDR1 SGHRS, CDR2 YFSETQ. The CDR3 length is 16 residues. V lost 2 bases, J lost 4 bases, and 10 bases stayed unmatched.

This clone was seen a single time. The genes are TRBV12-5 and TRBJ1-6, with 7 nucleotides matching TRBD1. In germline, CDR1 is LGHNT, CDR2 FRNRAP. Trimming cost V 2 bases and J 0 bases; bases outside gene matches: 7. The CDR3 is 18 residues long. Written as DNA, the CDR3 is TGTGCTAGTGGTTTGCCCAGGGGGGTTGGCTCCTATAATTCACCCCTCCACTTT. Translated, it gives CASGLPRGVGSYNSPLHF.

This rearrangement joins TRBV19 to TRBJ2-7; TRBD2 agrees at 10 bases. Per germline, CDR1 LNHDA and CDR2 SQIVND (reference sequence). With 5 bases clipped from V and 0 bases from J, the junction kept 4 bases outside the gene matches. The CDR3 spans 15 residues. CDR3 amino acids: CASSATSGPSYEQYF. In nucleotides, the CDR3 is TGTGCCAGTAGTGCGACTAGCGGGCCCTCCTACGAGCAGTACTTC.

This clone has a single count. CDR3 in amino acids: CASSYRREKLFF. CDR3 sequence (DNA): TGTGCCAGCAGTTACCGGAGAGAAAAACTGTTTTTT. This chain links TRBV12-3 or TRBV12-4 with TRBJ1-4; D gene unclear. The CDR3 is 12 residues long. Trimming shortened V by 4 bases and J by 8 bases, and 8 bases separated the two germline ends.

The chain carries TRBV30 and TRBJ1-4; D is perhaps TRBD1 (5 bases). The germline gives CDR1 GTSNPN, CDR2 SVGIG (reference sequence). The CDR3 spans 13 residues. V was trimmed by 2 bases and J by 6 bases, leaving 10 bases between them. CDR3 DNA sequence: TGTGCCTGGAGTATCGGGGGGTATGAAAAACTGTTTTTT. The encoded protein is CAWSIGGYEKLFF.

CDR3 nucleotide sequence: TGCGCCAGCAGCCCGGAAAACAGGGTTAGCGACGAGCAGTACTTC. This codes for CASSPENRVSDEQYF. The V call is TRBV5-1, the J call TRBJ2-7; the D gene is possibly TRBD1 (6 bases). This CDR3 spans 15 amino acids. V lost 4 bases and J 5 bases, leaving 19 bases between the germline ends. CDR1 is SGHRS, CDR2 YFSETQ, per germline.

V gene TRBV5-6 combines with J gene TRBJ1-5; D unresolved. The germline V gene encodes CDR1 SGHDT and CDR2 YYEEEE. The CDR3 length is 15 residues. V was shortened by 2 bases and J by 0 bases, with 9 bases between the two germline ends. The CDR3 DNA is TGTGCCAGCAGCTTTGGCGGTTATAGCAATCAGCCCCAGCATTTT. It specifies CASSFGGYSNQPQHF.

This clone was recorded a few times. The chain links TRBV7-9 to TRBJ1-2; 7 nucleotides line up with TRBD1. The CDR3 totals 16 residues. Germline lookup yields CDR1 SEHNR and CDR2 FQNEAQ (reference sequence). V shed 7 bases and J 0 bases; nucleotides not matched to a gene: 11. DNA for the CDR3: TGTGCCAGCACCTATCCTCCCGGGACAGCTAACTATGGCTACACCTTC. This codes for CASTYPPGTANYGYTF.

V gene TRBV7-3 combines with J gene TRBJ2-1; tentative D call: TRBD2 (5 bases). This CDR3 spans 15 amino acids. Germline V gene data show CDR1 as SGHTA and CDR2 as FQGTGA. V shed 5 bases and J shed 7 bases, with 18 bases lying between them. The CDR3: CASSPTGLPDNEQFF. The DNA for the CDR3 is TGTGCCAGCAGCCCCACCGGACTCCCTGATAATGAGCAGTTCTTC.

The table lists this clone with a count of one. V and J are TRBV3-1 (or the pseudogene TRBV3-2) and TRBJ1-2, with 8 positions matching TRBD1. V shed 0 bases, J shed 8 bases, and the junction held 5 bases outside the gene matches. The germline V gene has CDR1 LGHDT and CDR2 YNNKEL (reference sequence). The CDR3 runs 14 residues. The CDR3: CASSQDPDRVGYTF. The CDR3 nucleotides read TGTGCCAGCAGCCAAGACCCGGACAGGGTCGGCTACACCTTC.

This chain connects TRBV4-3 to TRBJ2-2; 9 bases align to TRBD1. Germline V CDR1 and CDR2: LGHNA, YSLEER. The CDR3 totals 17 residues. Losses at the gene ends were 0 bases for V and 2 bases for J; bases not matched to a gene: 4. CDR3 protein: CASSQDQTGGNTGELFF. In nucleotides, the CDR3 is TGCGCCAGCAGCCAAGATCAGACAGGGGGAAACACCGGGGAGCTGTTTTTT.

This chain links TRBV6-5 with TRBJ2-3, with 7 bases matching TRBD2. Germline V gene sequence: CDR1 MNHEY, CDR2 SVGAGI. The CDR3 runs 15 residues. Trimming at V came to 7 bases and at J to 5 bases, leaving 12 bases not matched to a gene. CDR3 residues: CASTLQSGVGDTQYF. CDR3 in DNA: TGTGCCAGCACCCTACAAAGCGGGGTGGGAGATACGCAGTATTTT.

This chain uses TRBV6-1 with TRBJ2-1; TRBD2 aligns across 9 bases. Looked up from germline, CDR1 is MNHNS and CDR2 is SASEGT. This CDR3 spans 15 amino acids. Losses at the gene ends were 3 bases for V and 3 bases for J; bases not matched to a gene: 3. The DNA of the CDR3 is TGTGCCAGCAGTGAGACTAGCGGCCTCTACAATGAGCAGTTCTTC. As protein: CASSETSGLYNEQFF.

Here the CDR3 reads CASSRNQGYGYTF. The CDR3 nucleotides are TGTGCCAGCAGCCGTAATCAGGGATATGGCTACACCTTC. The chain links TRBV14 to TRBJ1-2; D perhaps matches TRBD1 (5 bases). V was trimmed by 4 bases and J by 5 bases, leaving 11 bases between them. CDR1 and CDR2 from the germline V gene are SGHDN and FVKESK. The CDR3 spans 13 residues. Complete variable domain (other parts from reference TRBV14 and TRBJ1-2): EAGVTQFPSHSVIEKGQTVTLRCDPISGHDNLYWYRRVMGKEIKFLLHFVKESKQDESGMPNNRFLAERTGGTYSTLKVQPAELEDSGVYFCASSRNQGYGYTFGSGTRLTVV.

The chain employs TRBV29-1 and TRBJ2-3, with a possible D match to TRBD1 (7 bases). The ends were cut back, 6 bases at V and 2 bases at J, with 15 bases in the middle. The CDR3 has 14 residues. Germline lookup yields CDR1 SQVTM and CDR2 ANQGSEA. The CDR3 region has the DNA TGCAGCGTCGCACAGGGGACTGACACAGATACGCAGTATTTT. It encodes CSVAQGTDTDTQYF.

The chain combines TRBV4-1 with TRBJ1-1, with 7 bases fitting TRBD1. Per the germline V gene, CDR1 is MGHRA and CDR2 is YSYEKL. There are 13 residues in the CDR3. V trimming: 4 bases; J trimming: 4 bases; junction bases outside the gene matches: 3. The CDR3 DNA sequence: TGCGCCAGCAGCCGAGGACAGGCCACTGAAGCTTTCTTT. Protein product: CASSRGQATEAFF.

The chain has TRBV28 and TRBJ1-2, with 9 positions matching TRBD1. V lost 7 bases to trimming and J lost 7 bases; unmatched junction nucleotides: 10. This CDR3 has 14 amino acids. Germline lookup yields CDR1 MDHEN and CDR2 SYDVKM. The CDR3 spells CASTVTGGAGGYTF. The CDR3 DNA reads TGTGCCAGCACCGTCACAGGGGGCGCAGGTGGCTACACCTTC.

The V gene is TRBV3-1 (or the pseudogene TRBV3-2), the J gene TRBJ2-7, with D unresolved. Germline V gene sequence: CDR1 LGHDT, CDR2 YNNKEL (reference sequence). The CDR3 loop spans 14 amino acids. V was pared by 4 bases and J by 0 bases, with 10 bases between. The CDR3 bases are TGTGCCAGCAGCCTAGACACCTACTCCTACGAGCAGTACTTC. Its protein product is CASSLDTYSYEQYF.

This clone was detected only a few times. CDR3 nucleotide sequence: TGTGCCAGCAGCGTAACGCGGGACGGCCCATATAGGACCTTC. It translates to CASSVTRDGPYRTF. The gene calls are TRBV9 and TRBJ1-2; TRBD1 might be the D (5 bases). Trimming took off 1 base at V and 14 bases at J, with 21 bases between the two ends. Germline V CDR1 and CDR2: SGDLS, YYNGEE. The CDR3 is 14 residues long.